This T cell receptor beta chain was profiled in a study of cytomegalovirus exposure and HLA in healthy donors. Study as a whole: Researchers found that less than 90% of 350 to 500 genotyped donors fell within the Caucasian-associated ancestry cluster. Study-level points and caveats: A later analysis found most CMV-associated TCR beta chains apparently HLA-restricted.

As regards this clone: What it binds is unknown.

This CDR3 has 14 amino acids. The V end was cut by 2 bases, the J end by 5 bases, with 12 bases between. In germline, CDR1 is KGHSH, CDR2 LQKENI. In the PCR, 60 Vbeta and 13 Jbeta primers were used. The assay was immunoSEQ multiplex PCR, and TCRdb's table has in-frame clones only and misses some. The top ten hold approximately 6.8% of the sample, which has some 160,000 clones, more than 70% seen once. The sequence was obtained from a male donor in good health and CMV-seropositive. The sequencing input was PBMCs. The V gene is TRBV18, the J gene TRBJ1-1; a possible D gene is TRBD1 (5 bases). The CDR3 here is CASSPYSTETEAFF. CDR3 DNA sequence: TGTGCCAGCTCACCATATTCGACAGAAACTGAAGCTTTCTTT.